This T cell receptor (beta chain) was identified during a study of early T cells in non-severe SARS-CoV-2 infection. Overall study context: Sequencing used unsorted whole-blood bulk RNA, so chains lack pairing.

With respect to this clonotype: Its antigen is not identified.

Study-wide results and limits: Sequences matched to VDJdb favored anti-spike CD8 responses, while private and CD4 specificities were missed.

The CDR3 spans 18 residues. Germline CDR1 reads MDHEN; CDR2 reads SYDVKM. Trimming took 3 bases from V and 2 from J; bases not matched to a gene: 12. Unique molecular identifiers were attached to individual cDNA molecules. TCRdb independently ran MiXCR on the 5' RACE reads; one entry per CDR3 protein. The sample holds around 66,000 distinct CDR3 sequences, around 14% seen once. Sequenced sample: whole blood. The clonotype was recovered from an adult who was a healthcare worker with PCR-confirmed SARS-CoV-2 infection or an uninfected control (not recorded which). V is TRBV28 and J is TRBJ2-3; 9 bases agree with TRBD2. The CDR3 protein is CASSLTPLERGDTDTQYF. The CDR3, as DNA: TGTGCCAGCAGTTTGACTCCCCTAGAGCGGGGGGACACAGATACGCAGTATTTT.